These T cell receptor beta chains were read from a single sample in a study of beta chain features in type 1 diabetes. The protocol was immunoSEQ multiplex PCR, while the TCRdb copy is restricted to in-frame clones and leaves out a portion. The sample has roughly 180,000 clones, roughly 7.1% seen once. Sequences were obtained from central memory CD4+ T cells from blood. All receptors come from a woman in her thirties or forties with type 1 diabetes. The CDR3 runs from the conserved cysteine through the conserved F or W. A D gene is named only where the DNA matches it firmly. The size entry is marked missing in some rows and otherwise reads once, few, many or a size class.

D gene	V gene	clone size	J gene	CDR3 DNA	CDR3 protein
TRBD2	TRBV28	many	TRBJ2-7	TGTGCCAGCAGTTTTTGGAAGCTAGCGGGAGGGCCGGGAGAGCAGTACTTC	CASSFWKLAGGPGEQYF
NA	TRBV4-2	NA	TRBJ2-4	TGTGCCAGCAGCTTAGGGGACACCCTAGCCAAAAACATTCAGTACTTC	CASSLGDTLAKNIQYF
TRBD1	TRBV29-1	NA	TRBJ2-2	TGCAGCGTTGTAGGGACAGGGGTCGACACCGGGGAGCTGTTTTTT	CSVVGTGVDTGELFF
NA	TRBV19	NA	TRBJ1-3	TGTGCCAGTGCCGAACTCTCTGGAAACACCATATATTTT	CASAELSGNTIYF
NA	TRBV30	few	TRBJ1-1	TGTGCCTGGAGTGTACGTTCGGGGAACACTGAAGCTTTCTTT	CAWSVRSGNTEAFF
NA	TRBV5-1	few	TRBJ2-1	TGCGCCAGCAGCTTGGCAGGGTTCAAGAATGAGCAGTTCTTC	CASSLAGFKNEQFF
NA	TRBV2	NA	TRBJ2-1	TGTGCCAGCAGGGAGGACTGGCGTGAGCAGTTCTTC	CASREDWREQFF
NA	TRBV5-6	few	TRBJ2-5	TGTGCCAGCAGCTTCGGGAAACGCGTCGGACGGACGGTGACCCAGTACTTC	CASSFGKRVGRTVTQYF
TRBD2	TRBV7-2	NA	TRBJ2-3	TGTGCCAGCAGCTCCAGCGGGGATGGCACAGATACGCAGTATTTT	CASSSSGDGTDTQYF
NA	TRBV29-1	NA	TRBJ2-2	TGCAGCGTGGCACAGGGAACCGGGGAGCTGTTTTTT	CSVAQGTGELFF
NA	TRBV6-5	few	TRBJ1-5	TGTGCCAGCAGTCCCCGGACGGAAGGAGGTCAGCCCCAGCATTTT	CASSPRTEGGQPQHF
TRBD1	TRBV10-3	few	TRBJ1-2	TGTGCCTCAAAAGGGGGCGACTGGTATGGCTACACCTTC	CASKGGDWYGYTF
NA	TRBV28	NA	TRBJ1-2	TGTGCCAGCAGTTTATTGCCCGGGGGATCAAACTATGGCTACACCTTC	CASSLLPGGSNYGYTF
NA	TRBV29-1	NA	TRBJ2-7	TGCAGCGTTGAAGGTGGGCCAGGGGGGCTCTACGAGCAGTACTTC	CSVEGGPGGLYEQYF
NA	TRBV4-1	NA	TRBJ2-7	TGCGCCAGCAGCCAAGAAGCGGGACAGGCACGGGAGCAGTACTTC	CASSQEAGQAREQYF
TRBD2	TRBV28	NA	TRBJ2-5	TGTGCCAGCAGTTTGGGCGGGAGAGAAGAGACCCAGTACTTC	CASSLGGREETQYF
NA	TRBV27	many	TRBJ2-6	TGTGCCAGCAGTTTTCGGGGAGCTGGGGCCAACGTCCTGACTTTC	CASSFRGAGANVLTF
NA	TRBV7-3	NA	TRBJ1-2	TGTGCCAGCAGCTCGACGCGGGGTATCGGCTACACCTTC	CASSSTRGIGYTF
TRBD2	TRBV14	few	TRBJ2-1	TGTGCCAGCAGCGAACTAGCGGCCTCCTACAATGAGCAGTTCTTC	CASSELAASYNEQFF
TRBD1	TRBV6-6	NA	TRBJ1-2	TGTGCCAGCAGCGGGACAGGGGCATATGGCTACACCTTC	CASSGTGAYGYTF
NA	TRBV5-1	few	TRBJ1-5	TGCGCCAGCAGCCGAGACAGCCCGGTGGAACAGCCCCAGCATTTT	CASSRDSPVEQPQHF
TRBD2	TRBV7-3	NA	TRBJ2-1	TGTGCCAGCAGCCCCGGGACTAGCGTTGATAATGAGCAGTTCTTC	CASSPGTSVDNEQFF
NA	TRBV4-3	few	TRBJ2-3	TGCGCCAGCAGCCAAGAGGCTGACACAGATACGCAGTATTTT	CASSQEADTDTQYF
TRBD2	TRBV5-4	NA	TRBJ2-2	TGTGCCAGCAGCTTTGGAGGGAGGGCCGACGGCGGGGAGCTGTTTTTT	CASSFGGRADGGELFF
NA	TRBV20-1	NA	TRBJ1-4	TGCAGTGCCTCACAGGGTCGAAAACTGTTTTTT	CSASQGRKLFF
NA	TRBV20-1	NA	TRBJ2-2	TGCAGTGCTCCTGGCCGCGGGGAGCTGTTTTTT	CSAPGRGELFF
TRBD2	TRBV14	few	TRBJ2-7	TGTGCCAGCAGCCAAGACTGGGGAGGGGACGAGCAGTACTTC	CASSQDWGGDEQYF
NA	TRBV19	NA	TRBJ2-5	TGTGCCAGTAGCCAAACAGGAGGGTTGGAGACCCAGTACTTC	CASSQTGGLETQYF
NA	TRBV13	NA	TRBJ1-1	TGTGCCAGCAGCTTAGGCAGGGGACCATGGACTGAAGCTTTCTTT	CASSLGRGPWTEAFF
NA	TRBV14	few	TRBJ1-1	TGTGCCAGCAGCCAGAGGAAAGGCACTGAAGCTTTCTTT	CASSQRKGTEAFF
NA	TRBV7-2	NA	TRBJ1-6	TGTGCCAGCAGCCCCCCCAACGCGATGTATTCACCCCTCCACTTT	CASSPPNAMYSPLHF
TRBD1	TRBV5-4	few	TRBJ2-7	TGTGCCAGCAGCTTGGAAATCCGGGACAGCTACGAGCAGTACTTC	CASSLEIRDSYEQYF
TRBD1	TRBV5-4	few	TRBJ1-4	TGTGCCAGCAGCTCGACAGGGGGCAAGAATGAAAAACTGTTTTTT	CASSSTGGKNEKLFF
NA	TRBV28	many	TRBJ2-5	TGTGCCAGCAGCACCTCGTTGGGGAGGCGAGAGACCCAGTACTTC	CASSTSLGRRETQYF
TRBD1	TRBV6-6	few	TRBJ1-5	TGTGCCAGCAGTTACGGGGGACAGGGAAGCAATCAGCCCCAGCATTTT	CASSYGGQGSNQPQHF
TRBD1	TRBV29-1	few	TRBJ2-3	TGCAGCGCCGAGGGACAGGGTATAGATACGCAGTATTTT	CSAEGQGIDTQYF
NA	TRBV4-1	NA	TRBJ2-2	TGCGCCAGCAGCCTGACAGATAACACCGGGGAGCTGTTTTTT	CASSLTDNTGELFF
NA	TRBV7-8	few	TRBJ2-7	TGTGCCAGCAGCTTAGTACGGGAGTCCTACGAGCAGTACTTC	CASSLVRESYEQYF
TRBD1	TRBV5-1	NA	TRBJ2-1	TGCGCCAGCAGCTTACCGGGACAGGGTCGAGATGAGCAGTTCTTC	CASSLPGQGRDEQFF
TRBD2	TRBV19	few	TRBJ2-3	TGTGCCAGTAGGCGTAGCGGGGCACGCACAGATACGCAGTATTTT	CASRRSGARTDTQYF
NA	TRBV7-2	NA	TRBJ2-3	TGTGCCAGCAGCCTGGGGACTCTAGGGGTGGGAGATACGCAGTATTTT	CASSLGTLGVGDTQYF
NA	TRBV21-1	few	TRBJ2-3	TGTGCCAGCAGCAAACCGGGACTAGCGGGGCCGGATACGCAGTATTTT	CASSKPGLAGPDTQYF
TRBD1	TRBV9	few	TRBJ2-2	TGTGCCAGCGGAGAGCAGGGGGCAACCGGGGAGCTGTTTTTT	CASGEQGATGELFF
TRBD1	TRBV9	few	TRBJ2-5	TGTGCCAGCAGCGTAAGGGACAGGGGATTCGGCGAGACCCAGTACTTC	CASSVRDRGFGETQYF
TRBD1	TRBV15	NA	TRBJ2-7	TGTGCCACCAGCAGAGAACAGGGGGCGGACGAGCAGTACTTC	CATSREQGADEQYF
NA	TRBV28	many	TRBJ1-1	TGTGCCAGCAATCGGTACACTGAAGCTTTCTTT	CASNRYTEAFF
NA	TRBV5-1	NA	TRBJ1-3	TGCGCCAGCAGCTTGGGGGAGGTACGGAACACCATATATTTT	CASSLGEVRNTIYF
TRBD2	TRBV9	NA	TRBJ2-1	TGTGCCAGCTCCGGGACGGCGGGGGGGCCGGATGAGCAGTTCTTC	CASSGTAGGPDEQFF
TRBD1	TRBV7-9	few	TRBJ2-5	TGTGCCAGCAGCTTAGGTTGGACAGGAGGAGAGACCCAGTACTTC	CASSLGWTGGETQYF
TRBD1	TRBV11-1	NA	TRBJ1-5	TGTGCCAGCAGCCAGGGGGAAGGGCAGCCCCAGCATTTT	CASSQGEGQPQHF
NA	TRBV9	NA	TRBJ2-2	TGTGCCAGCAGCGTAGACCTAGGTTTGGGCGGGGAGCTGTTTTTT	CASSVDLGLGGELFF
NA	TRBV9	NA	TRBJ2-5	TGTGCCAGCAGCGTAACATCGGGCCAAGAGACCCAGTACTTC	CASSVTSGQETQYF
NA	TRBV20-1	many	TRBJ2-1	TGCAGTGCAGGGGACAATGAGCAGTTCTTC	CSAGDNEQFF
NA	TRBV11-2	few	TRBJ1-2	TGTGCCAGCAGCCTGACGCAGGGACACCCGCTCTCTAACTATGGCTACACCTTC	CASSLTQGHPLSNYGYTF
TRBD1	TRBV6-5	NA	TRBJ2-7	TGTGCCAGCAGGCGGGACAGGGGGTACGAGCAGTACTTC	CASRRDRGYEQYF
NA	TRBV6-5	NA	TRBJ2-3	TGTGCCAGCAGTCTTGGGACTTACACAGATACGCAGTATTTT	CASSLGTYTDTQYF
TRBD1	TRBV7-2	NA	TRBJ1-1	TGTGCCAGCAGCTTTACAGGGGGCACTGAAGCTTTCTTT	CASSFTGGTEAFF
NA	TRBV9	NA	TRBJ2-3	TGTGCCAGCAGCGTAAATTTCGTTAGCACAGATACGCAGTATTTT	CASSVNFVSTDTQYF
NA	TRBV7-2	many	TRBJ1-2	TGTGCCAGCAGCTCCCCTGCTACGTCGATTGGGCATGGCTACACCTTC	CASSSPATSIGHGYTF